One TCR beta chain is described in this entry. Its antigen is still unknown. This record belongs to a study of T-cell memory formation after mild COVID-19. Whole-study context: Largely, the TCR clusters proved donor specific. Study-level points and caveats: CD4+ contracting clones were found mainly in CM and EM, and CD8+ ones in EMRA. Some SARS-CoV-2-responding clones were already detected in memory before infection.

Via MiXCR, TCRdb re-called the 5' RACE reads, giving one row per CDR3 protein. The sample has approximately 400,000 distinct CDR3 sequences, more than 15% seen once. The TCR originated in a man younger than 35 who had mild COVID-19 (a few samples of this study predate the infection). Cell type and time point are not known. Sequencing input: PBMCs or a T cell subset sorted from them (not recorded which).

The CDR3 loop reads CASSRGQLNYGYTF. The CDR3 DNA reads as TGCGCCAGCTCAAGGGGGCAATTAAACTATGGCTACACCTTC. The gene calls are TRBV4-1 and TRBJ1-2; 7 positions match TRBD1. The CDR3 runs to 14 residues. The trim removed 8 bases at V and 2 bases at J, leaving 8 bases unmatched. From germline, CDR1 is MGHRA and CDR2 YSYEKL.